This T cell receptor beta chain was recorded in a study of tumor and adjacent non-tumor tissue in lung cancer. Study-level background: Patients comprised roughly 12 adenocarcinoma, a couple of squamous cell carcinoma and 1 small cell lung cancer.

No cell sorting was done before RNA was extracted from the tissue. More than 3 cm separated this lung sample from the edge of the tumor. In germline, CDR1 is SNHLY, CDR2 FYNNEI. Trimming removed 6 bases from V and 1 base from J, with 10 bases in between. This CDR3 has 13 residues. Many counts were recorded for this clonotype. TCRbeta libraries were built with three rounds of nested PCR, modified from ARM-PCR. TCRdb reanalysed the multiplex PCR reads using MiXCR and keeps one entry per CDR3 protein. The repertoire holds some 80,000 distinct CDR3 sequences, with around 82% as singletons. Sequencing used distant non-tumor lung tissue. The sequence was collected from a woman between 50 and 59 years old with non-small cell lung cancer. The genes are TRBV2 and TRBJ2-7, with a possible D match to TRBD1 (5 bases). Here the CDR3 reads CASRIQGSYEQYF. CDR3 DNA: TGTGCCAGCAGAATCCAGGGTTCCTACGAGCAGTACTTC. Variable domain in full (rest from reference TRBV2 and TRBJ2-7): EPEVTQTPSHQVTQMGQEVILRCVPISNHLYFYWYRQILGQKVEFLVSFYNNEISEKSEIFDDQFSVERPDGSNFTLKIRSTKLEDSAMYFCASRIQGSYEQYFGPGTRLTVT.